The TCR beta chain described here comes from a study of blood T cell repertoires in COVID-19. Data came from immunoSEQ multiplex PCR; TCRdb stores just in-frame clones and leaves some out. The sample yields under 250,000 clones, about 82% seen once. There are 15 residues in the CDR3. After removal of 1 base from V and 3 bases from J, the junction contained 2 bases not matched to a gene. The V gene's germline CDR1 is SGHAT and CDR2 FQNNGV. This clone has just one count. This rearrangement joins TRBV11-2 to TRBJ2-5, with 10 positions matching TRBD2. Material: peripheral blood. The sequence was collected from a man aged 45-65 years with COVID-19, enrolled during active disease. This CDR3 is CASSLGSGGEETQYF. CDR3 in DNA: TGTGCCAGCAGCTTAGGAAGCGGGGGGGAAGAGACCCAGTACTTC.